The clone carrying this T cell receptor (beta chain) showed up many times. Antigen unknown. This specimen comes from a study of neurological immune-mediated disorders. Findings of the study overall: With the multiple sclerosis repertoire cluster, neither clinical nor MRI features showed any association. Phylogenetic grouping placed 18 of 34 multiple sclerosis patients' repertoires in one related-CDR3 cluster, a possible signature.

The germline CDR1 and CDR2 sequences are SEHNR and FQNEAQ (reference sequence). V lost 1 base and J lost 11, with 14 bases in between. The CDR3 extends over 13 amino acids. Unsorted libraries were prepared from 2 million PBMCs held at -80 C. Over 200 million TCR-beta sequences from 15-18 subjects came from every sequencing run. Each CDR3 protein gets one entry after TCRdb re-called the 5' RACE reads with MiXCR. The data hold 65,000 to 85,000 distinct CDR3 sequences, with approximately 3.3% observed a single time. The TCR comes from a woman in her fifties or sixties with multiple sclerosis. The sample taken for sequencing was PBMCs. The chain has TRBV7-9 and TRBJ1-1; D is uncertain. The CDR3 nucleotides read TGTGCCAGCAGCTTAGGGCGGGCGGTGAGTGCTTTCTTT. It is translated as CASSLGRAVSAFF.